This T cell receptor (beta chain) was retrieved from a study of T cell repertoires in cytomegalovirus infection. On this clonotype itself: Its antigen is as yet unknown.

The study's findings and limits: The cumulative frequency of public TCR beta families identified carriers of CMV plus the relevant HLA. Clonotype analysis showed dominance of the ex vivo response by HLA-C-restricted CMV-specific TCR beta clonotypes.

Germline V gene sequence: CDR1 MNHNY, CDR2 SVGAGI (reference sequence). The CDR3 runs to 15 residues. Trimming at V came to 7 bases and at J to 10 bases, leaving 15 bases not matched to a gene. TCRdb passed the reads through MiXCR, listing each CDR3 protein once. The sample carries 250,000 to 400,000 distinct CDR3 sequences, roughly 25% recorded once. J is TRBJ2-5 and V is TRBV6-6, with 10 bases identical to TRBD2. The input for sequencing was cultured PBMCs, taken from culture after CMV antigen stimulation. This TCR came from a human donor in good health (CMV status not recorded). Some clones in this sample may be carry-over from other donors' samples. This CDR3 reads CASTISLAGRGDQYF. CDR3 coding DNA: TGTGCCAGCACCATATCACTAGCGGGGCGTGGTGACCAGTACTTC.